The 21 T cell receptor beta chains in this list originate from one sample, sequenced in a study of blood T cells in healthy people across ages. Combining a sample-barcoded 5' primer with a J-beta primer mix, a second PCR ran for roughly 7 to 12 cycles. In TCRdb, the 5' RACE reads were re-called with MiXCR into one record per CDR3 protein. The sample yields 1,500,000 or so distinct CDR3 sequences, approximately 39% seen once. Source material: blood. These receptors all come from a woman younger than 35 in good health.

The DNA of the CDR3 is TGTGCCAGCAGTTCGCACAGGGCCCCCTATGGCTACACCTTC. As protein: CASSSHRAPYGYTF. The rearrangement joins TRBV28 to TRBJ1-2, with a weak D call TRBD1 (6 bases). This CDR3 is 14 amino acids long. Per germline, CDR1 MDHEN and CDR2 SYDVKM. The V gene lost 4 bases and the J gene lost 4 bases, with 13 bases spanning the gap.

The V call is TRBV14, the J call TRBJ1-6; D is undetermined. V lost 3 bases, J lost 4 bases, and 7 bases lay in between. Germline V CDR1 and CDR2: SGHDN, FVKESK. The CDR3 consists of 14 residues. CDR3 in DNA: TGTGCCAGCAGCCATGACTTTTATAATTCACCCCTCCACTTT. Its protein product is CASSHDFYNSPLHF.

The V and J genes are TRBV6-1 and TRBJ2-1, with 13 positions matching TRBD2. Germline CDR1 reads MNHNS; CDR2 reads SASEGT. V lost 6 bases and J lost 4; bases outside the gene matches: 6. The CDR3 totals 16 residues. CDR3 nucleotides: TGTGCCAGCAGGGTACTAGCGGGAGGGTTTTACAATGAGCAGTTCTTC. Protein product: CASRVLAGGFYNEQFF.

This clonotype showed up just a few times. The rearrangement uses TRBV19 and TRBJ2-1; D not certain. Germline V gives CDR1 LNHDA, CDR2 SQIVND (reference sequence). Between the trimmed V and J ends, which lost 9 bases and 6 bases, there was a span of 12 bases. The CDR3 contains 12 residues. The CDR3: CARDPRLNEQFF. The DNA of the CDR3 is TGTGCCAGGGACCCTAGGCTCAATGAGCAGTTCTTC.

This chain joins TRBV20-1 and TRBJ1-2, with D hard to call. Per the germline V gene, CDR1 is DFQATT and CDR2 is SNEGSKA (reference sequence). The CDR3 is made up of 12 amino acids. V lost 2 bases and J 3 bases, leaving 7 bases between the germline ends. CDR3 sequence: CSARPGHYGYTF. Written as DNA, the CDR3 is TGCAGTGCTAGACCGGGCCACTATGGCTACACCTTC.

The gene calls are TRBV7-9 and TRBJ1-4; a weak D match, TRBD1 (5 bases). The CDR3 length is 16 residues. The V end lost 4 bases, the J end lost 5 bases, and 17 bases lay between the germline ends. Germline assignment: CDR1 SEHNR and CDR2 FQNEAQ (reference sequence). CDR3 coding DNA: TGTGCCAGCAGCTGGACCGACAGTATCTGGAATGAAAAACTGTTTTTT. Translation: CASSWTDSIWNEKLFF.

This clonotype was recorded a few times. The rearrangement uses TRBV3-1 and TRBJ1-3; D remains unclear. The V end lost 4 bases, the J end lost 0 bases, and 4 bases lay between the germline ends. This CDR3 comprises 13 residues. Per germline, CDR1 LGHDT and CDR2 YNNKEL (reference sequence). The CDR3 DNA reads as TGTGCCAGCAGCCCCATCTCTGGAAACACCATATATTTT. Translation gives CASSPISGNTIYF.

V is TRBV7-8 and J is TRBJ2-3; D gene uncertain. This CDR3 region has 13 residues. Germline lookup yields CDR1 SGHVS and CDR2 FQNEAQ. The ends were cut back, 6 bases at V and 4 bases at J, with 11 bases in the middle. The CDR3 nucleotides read TGTGCCAGCAGATTTCTCCCATCAGATACGCAGTATTTT. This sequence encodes CASRFLPSDTQYF.

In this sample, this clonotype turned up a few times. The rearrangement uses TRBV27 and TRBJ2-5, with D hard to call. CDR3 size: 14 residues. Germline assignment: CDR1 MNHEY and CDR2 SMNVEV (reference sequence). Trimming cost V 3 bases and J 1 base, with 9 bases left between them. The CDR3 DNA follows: TGTGCCAGCAGTTTCAAGCGTACCCAAGAGACCCAGTACTTC. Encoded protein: CASSFKRTQETQYF.

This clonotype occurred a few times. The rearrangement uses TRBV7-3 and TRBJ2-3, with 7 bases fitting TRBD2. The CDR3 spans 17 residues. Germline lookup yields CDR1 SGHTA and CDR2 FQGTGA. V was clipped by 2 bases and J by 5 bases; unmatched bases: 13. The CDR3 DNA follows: TGTGCCAGCAGCTTACAATCGGGGGAGGGCCGAAGAGATACGCAGTATTTT. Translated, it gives CASSLQSGEGRRDTQYF.

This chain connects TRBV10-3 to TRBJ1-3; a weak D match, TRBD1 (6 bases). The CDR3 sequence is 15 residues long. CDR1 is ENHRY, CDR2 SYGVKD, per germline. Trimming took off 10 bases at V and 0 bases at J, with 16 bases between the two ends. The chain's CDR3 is CATADSRDSGNTIYF. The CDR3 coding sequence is TGTGCCACCGCGGACAGCCGAGACTCTGGAAACACCATATATTTT.

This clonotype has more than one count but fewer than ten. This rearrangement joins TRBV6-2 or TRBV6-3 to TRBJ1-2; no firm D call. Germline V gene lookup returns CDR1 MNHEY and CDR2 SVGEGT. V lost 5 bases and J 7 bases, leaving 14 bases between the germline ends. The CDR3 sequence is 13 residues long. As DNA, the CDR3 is TGTGCCAGCAGTCTACAAGGGAAGCTTGGCTACACCTTC. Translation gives CASSLQGKLGYTF.

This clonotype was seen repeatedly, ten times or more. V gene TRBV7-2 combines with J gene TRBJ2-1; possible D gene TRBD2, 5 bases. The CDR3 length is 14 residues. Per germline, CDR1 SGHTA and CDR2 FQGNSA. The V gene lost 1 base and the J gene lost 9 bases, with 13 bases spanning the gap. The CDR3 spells CASSLGTGIFEQFF. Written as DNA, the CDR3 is TGTGCCAGCAGCTTAGGGACTGGGATCTTTGAGCAGTTCTTC.

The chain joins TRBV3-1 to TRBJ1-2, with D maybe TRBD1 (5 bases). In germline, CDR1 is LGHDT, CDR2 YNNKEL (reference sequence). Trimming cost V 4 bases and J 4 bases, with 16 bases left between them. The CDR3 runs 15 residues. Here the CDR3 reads CASSLTRTPAYGYTF. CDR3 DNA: TGTGCCAGCAGCCTTACTCGGACACCGGCCTATGGCTACACCTTC.

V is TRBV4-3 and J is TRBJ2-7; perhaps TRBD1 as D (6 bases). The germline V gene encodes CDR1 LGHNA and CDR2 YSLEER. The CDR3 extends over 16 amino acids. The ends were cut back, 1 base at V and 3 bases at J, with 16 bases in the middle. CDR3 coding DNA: TGCGCCAGCAGCCAAGTCGGACAGATGTCCTACTACGAGCAGTACTTC. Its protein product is CASSQVGQMSYYEQYF.

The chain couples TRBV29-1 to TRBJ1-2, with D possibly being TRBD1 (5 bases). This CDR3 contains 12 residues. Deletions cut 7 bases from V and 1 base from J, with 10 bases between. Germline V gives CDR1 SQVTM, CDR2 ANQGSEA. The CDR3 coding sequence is TGCAGCGCCCTACAGGTTAACTATGGCTACACCTTC. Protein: CSALQVNYGYTF.

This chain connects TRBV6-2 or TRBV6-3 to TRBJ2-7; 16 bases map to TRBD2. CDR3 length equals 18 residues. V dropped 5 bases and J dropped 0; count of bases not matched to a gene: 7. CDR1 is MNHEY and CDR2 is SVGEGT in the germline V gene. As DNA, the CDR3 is TGTGCCAGCAGTCCTGGGACTAGCGGGAGGGAGCTCTCCTACGAGCAGTACTTC. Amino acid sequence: CASSPGTSGRELSYEQYF.

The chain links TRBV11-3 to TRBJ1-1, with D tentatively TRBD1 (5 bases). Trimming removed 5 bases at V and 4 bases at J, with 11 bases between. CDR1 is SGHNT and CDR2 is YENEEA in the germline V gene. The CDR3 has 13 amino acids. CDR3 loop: CASSERTTTEAFF. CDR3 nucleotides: TGTGCCAGCAGCGAAAGGACAACCACTGAAGCTTTCTTT. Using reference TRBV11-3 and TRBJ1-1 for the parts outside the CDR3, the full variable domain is EAGVVQSPRYKIIEKKQPVAFWCNPISGHNTLYWYLQNLGQGPELLIRYENEEAVDDSQLPKDRFSAERLKGVDSTLKIQPAELGDSAVYLCASSERTTTEAFFGQGTRLTVV.

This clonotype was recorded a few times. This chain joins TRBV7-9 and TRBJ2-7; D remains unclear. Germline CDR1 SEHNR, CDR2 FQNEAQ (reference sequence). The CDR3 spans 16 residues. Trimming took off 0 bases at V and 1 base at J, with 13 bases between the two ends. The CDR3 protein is CASSLALAEKSYEQYF. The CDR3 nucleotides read TGTGCCAGCAGCTTAGCGCTGGCCGAAAAGTCCTACGAGCAGTACTTC.

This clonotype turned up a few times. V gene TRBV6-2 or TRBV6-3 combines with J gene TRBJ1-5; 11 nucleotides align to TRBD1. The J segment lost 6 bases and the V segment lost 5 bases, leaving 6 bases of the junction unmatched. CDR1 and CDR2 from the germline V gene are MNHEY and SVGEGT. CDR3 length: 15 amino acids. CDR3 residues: CASSPGQGVPQPQHF. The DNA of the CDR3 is TGTGCCAGCAGTCCGGGACAGGGGGTCCCTCAGCCCCAGCATTTT.

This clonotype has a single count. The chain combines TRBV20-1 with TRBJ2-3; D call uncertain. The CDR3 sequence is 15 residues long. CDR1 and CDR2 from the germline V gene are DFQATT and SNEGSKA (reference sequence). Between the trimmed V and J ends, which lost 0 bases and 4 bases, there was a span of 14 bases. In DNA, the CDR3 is TGCAGTGCTAGAGATCCCGATTATAGGGCAGATACGCAGTATTTT. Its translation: CSARDPDYRADTQYF.